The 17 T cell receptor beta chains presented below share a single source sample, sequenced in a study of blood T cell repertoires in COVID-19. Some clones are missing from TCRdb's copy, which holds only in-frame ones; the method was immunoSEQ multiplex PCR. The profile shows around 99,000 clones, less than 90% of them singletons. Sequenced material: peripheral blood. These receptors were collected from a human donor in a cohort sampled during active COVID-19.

The CDR3 nucleotides are TGTGCCAGCAGTGCGCTAGCCTCCGGGGAGCTGTTTTTT. Protein sequence: CASSALASGELFF. The V and J genes are TRBV2 and TRBJ2-2; the D gene is possibly TRBD2 (5 bases). The germline V gene encodes CDR1 SNHLY and CDR2 FYNNEI. The V and J ends lost 4 bases and 6 bases respectively, with 9 bases between them. The CDR3 consists of 13 residues.

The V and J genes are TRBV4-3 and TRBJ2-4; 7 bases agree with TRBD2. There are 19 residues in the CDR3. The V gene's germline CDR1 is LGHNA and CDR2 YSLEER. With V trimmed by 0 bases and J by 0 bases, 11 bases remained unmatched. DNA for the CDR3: TGCGCCAGCAGCCAAGATCGATGGGGCGGGAGTGTAGCCAAAAACATTCAGTACTTC. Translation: CASSQDRWGGSVAKNIQYF.

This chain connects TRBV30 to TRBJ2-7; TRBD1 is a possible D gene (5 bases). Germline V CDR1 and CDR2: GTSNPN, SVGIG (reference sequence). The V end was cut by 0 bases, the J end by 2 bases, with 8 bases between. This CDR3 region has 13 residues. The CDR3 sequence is CAWSVDSPYEQYF. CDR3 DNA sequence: TGTGCCTGGAGTGTAGACAGTCCCTACGAGCAGTACTTC.

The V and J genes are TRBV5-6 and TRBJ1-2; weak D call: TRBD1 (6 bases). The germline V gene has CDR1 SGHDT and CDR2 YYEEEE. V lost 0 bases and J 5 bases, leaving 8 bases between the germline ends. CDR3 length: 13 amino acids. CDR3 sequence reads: CASSLATGYGYTF. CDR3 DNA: TGTGCCAGCAGCTTGGCGACAGGATATGGCTACACCTTC.

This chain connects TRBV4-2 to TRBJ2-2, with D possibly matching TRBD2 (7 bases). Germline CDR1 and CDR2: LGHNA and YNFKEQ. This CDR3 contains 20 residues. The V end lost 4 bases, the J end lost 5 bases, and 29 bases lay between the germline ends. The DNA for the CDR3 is TGTGCCAGCAGCCGGGGACCGAGGATTGAAGGGGGAGGGGGGACCGGGGAGCTGTTTTTT. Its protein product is CASSRGPRIEGGGGTGELFF.

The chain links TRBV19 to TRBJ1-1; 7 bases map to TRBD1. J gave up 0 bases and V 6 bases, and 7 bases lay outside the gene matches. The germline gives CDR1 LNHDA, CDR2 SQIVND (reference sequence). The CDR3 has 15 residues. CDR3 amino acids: CASSIQGGLNTEAFF. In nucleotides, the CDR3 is TGTGCCAGTAGCATTCAAGGGGGCCTGAACACTGAAGCTTTCTTT.

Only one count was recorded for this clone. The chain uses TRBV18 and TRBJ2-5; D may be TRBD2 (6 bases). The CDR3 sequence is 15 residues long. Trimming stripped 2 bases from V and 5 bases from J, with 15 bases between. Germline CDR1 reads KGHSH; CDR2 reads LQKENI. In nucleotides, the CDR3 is TGTGCCAGCTCACCAGAAGGGCCAGGGAGGGAGACCCAGTACTTC. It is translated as CASSPEGPGRETQYF.

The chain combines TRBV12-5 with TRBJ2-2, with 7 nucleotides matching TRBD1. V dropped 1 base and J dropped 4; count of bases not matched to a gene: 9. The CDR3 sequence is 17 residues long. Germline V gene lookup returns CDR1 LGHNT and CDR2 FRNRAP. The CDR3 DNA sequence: TGTGCTAGTGGTTTGGCTCCGGGACAGCGCACCACCGGGGAGCTGTTTTTT. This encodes CASGLAPGQRTTGELFF.

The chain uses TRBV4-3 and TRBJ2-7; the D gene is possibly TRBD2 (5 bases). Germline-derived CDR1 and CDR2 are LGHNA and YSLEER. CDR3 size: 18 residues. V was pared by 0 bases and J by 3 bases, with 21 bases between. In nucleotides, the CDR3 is TGCGCCAGCAGCCAAGATCTGCCCCGGGCTAGCACGAACTACGAGCAGTACTTC. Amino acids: CASSQDLPRASTNYEQYF.

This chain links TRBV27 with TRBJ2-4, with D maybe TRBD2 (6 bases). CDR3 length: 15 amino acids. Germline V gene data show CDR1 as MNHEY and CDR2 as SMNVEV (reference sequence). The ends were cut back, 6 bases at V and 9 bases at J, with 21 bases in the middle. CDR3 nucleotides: TGTGCCAGCAGCCGGCTGAGGGACTTTTTGGTCATTCAGTACTTC. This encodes CASSRLRDFLVIQYF.

The CDR3 protein is CASSFGRGQRNTEAFF. The CDR3 region has the DNA TGTGCCAGCAGCTTCGGCAGGGGGCAAAGGAACACTGAAGCTTTCTTT. The J gene is TRBJ1-1, the V gene TRBV5-5; TRBD1 aligns across 8 bases. J gave up 1 base and V 2 bases, and 7 bases lay outside the gene matches. There are 16 residues in the CDR3. Per germline, CDR1 SGHKS and CDR2 YYEKEE (reference sequence).

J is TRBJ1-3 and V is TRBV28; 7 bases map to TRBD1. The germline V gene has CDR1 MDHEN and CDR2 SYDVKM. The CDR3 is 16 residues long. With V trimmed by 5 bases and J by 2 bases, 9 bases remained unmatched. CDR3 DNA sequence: TGTGCCAGCAGTCCAGCCGACAGGGCGGCTGGAAACACCATATATTTT. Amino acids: CASSPADRAAGNTIYF.

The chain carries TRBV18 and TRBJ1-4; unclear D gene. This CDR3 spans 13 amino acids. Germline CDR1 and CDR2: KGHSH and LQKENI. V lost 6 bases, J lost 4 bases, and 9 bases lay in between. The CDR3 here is CASSLGLNEKLFF. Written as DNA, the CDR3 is TGTGCCAGCTCCCTCGGACTTAATGAAAAACTGTTTTTT.

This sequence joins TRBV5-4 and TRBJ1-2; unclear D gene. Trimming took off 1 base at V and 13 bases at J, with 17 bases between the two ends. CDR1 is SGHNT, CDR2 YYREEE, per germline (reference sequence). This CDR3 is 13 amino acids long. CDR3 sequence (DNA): TGTGCCAGCAGCTTGTCACCACGAGATGTTGGCACCTTC. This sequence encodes CASSLSPRDVGTF.

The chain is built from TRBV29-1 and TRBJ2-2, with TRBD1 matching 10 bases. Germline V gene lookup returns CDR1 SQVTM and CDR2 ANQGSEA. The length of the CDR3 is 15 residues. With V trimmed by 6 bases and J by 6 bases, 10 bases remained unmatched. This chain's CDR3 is CSVSDGTGVAGELFF. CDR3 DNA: TGCAGCGTGTCAGACGGGACAGGGGTAGCCGGGGAGCTGTTTTTT.

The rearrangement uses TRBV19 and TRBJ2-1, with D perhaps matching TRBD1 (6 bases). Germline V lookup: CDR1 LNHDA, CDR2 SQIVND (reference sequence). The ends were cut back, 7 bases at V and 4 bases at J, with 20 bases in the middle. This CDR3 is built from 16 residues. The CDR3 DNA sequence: TGTGCCAGTACCCCCCCGGGCAGGGGACCTTACAATGAGCAGTTCTTC. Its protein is CASTPPGRGPYNEQFF.

The CDR3: CASSASGAGANVLTF. As DNA, the CDR3 is TGTGCCAGCAGCGCATCGGGGGCTGGGGCCAACGTCCTGACTTTC. The J gene is TRBJ2-6, the V gene TRBV3-1 (or the pseudogene TRBV3-2), with a tentative D call TRBD2 (6 bases). The germline V gene encodes CDR1 LGHDT and CDR2 YNNKEL (reference sequence). This CDR3 region has 15 residues. Deletions cut 5 bases from V and 2 bases from J, with 10 bases between.